A selection of T cell receptor beta chains follows, all from one sample in a study of T cell responses to AZD1222 COVID-19 vaccine. The assay was immunoSEQ multiplex PCR, and TCRdb's table has in-frame clones only and misses some. Altogether under 150,000 clones are present, just over 90% being singletons, with the ten largest covering approximately 7.5%. Sequencing was performed on peripheral blood, taken on day 0 of AZD1222 vaccination. The receptors come from an adult in good health. Both conserved end residues are part of each CDR3. A D gene is named only where the DNA matches it firmly. Size is omitted from some rows. Given values are once, few, many or a class for expanded clones.

cdr3_aa,cdr3_nt,j_call,v_call,d_call,clone_size
CASSLVTGTGGHEQYF,TGCGCCAGCAGCCTCGTGACCGGGACAGGGGGCCACGAGCAGTACTTC,TRBJ2-7,TRBV4-3,TRBD1,-
CASSDWGVGKPQHF,TGTGCCAGCAGTGATTGGGGGGTGGGGAAGCCCCAGCATTTT,TRBJ1-5,TRBV6-1,-,-
CASSLGGLSTTDTQYF,TGTGCCAGCAGTTTAGGGGGGCTGAGCACCACAGATACGCAGTATTTT,TRBJ2-3,TRBV28,-,-
CASRLAQYSHRDNQPQHF,TGTGCAAGTCGCTTAGCGCAGTACTCCCACAGAGACAATCAGCCCCAGCATTTT,TRBJ1-5,TRBV12-2,-,once
CASSRQAAPNIQYF,TGTGCCAGCAGCAGACAGGCGGCGCCTAACATTCAGTACTTC,TRBJ2-4,TRBV3-1/TRBV3-2,-,-
CATSIGKGTRPNEKLFF,TGTGCCACCAGCATTGGGAAGGGGACCCGTCCTAATGAAAAACTGTTTTTT,TRBJ1-4,TRBV15,-,few
CASSESGSGTVNNEQFF,TGTGCCAGCAGTGAATCAGGTTCAGGGACTGTCAACAATGAGCAGTTCTTC,TRBJ2-1,TRBV25-1,-,once
CASSQRSRATEAFF,TGCGCCAGCAGCCAGAGGAGCAGGGCCACTGAAGCTTTCTTT,TRBJ1-1,TRBV4-1,-,-
CASRLAGQETQYF,TGTGCCAGCAGACTAGCGGGCCAAGAGACCCAGTACTTC,TRBJ2-5,TRBV6-5,TRBD2,-
CASSESWASGAQETQYF,TGTGCCAGCAGTGAAAGTTGGGCTAGCGGGGCCCAAGAGACCCAGTACTTC,TRBJ2-5,TRBV2,TRBD2,-
CATSRDTAGDSPLHF,TGTGCCACCAGCAGAGATACGGCAGGCGATTCACCCCTCCACTTT,TRBJ1-6,TRBV15,-,-
CASSEVWELFF,TGTGCCAGCAGTGAAGTCTGGGAGCTGTTTTTT,TRBJ2-2,TRBV6-1,-,-
CASKVGDSNQPQHF,TGTGCCAGCAAGGTAGGGGATAGCAATCAGCCCCAGCATTTT,TRBJ1-5,TRBV27,-,-
CASSLRVYNEQFF,TGCGCCAGCAGCCTCCGGGTTTACAATGAGCAGTTCTTC,TRBJ2-1,TRBV4-1,-,-
CASRGQGISYEQYF,TGTGCCAGCAGAGGACAAGGGATCTCCTACGAGCAGTACTTC,TRBJ2-7,TRBV28,-,-
CASSTGTDSNQPQHF,TGCGCCAGCAGCACCGGGACGGATAGCAATCAGCCCCAGCATTTT,TRBJ1-5,TRBV5-1,-,-
CASSQEGGRAQETQYF,TGCGCCAGCAGCCAAGAGGGCGGGAGGGCCCAAGAGACCCAGTACTTC,TRBJ2-5,TRBV4-1,TRBD2,once
CASSLAGLADISYEQYF,TGTGCCAGCAGCTTGGCCGGGCTAGCGGATATCTCCTACGAGCAGTACTTC,TRBJ2-7,TRBV5-6,TRBD2,few
CASSPGLAGSYEQYF,TGTGCCAGCAGCCCCGGACTAGCGGGATCCTACGAGCAGTACTTC,TRBJ2-7,TRBV5-4,TRBD2,-
CASSIRTGGSYEQYF,TGTGCCAGTAGTATACGCACAGGGGGGTCCTACGAGCAGTACTTC,TRBJ2-7,TRBV19,TRBD1,-
CASSQDGGLSEQYF,TGCGCCAGCAGCCAAGATGGGGGGCTGAGCGAGCAGTACTTC,TRBJ2-7,TRBV4-3,-,-
CAISDPAGVSTDTQYF,TGTGCCATCAGTGATCCAGCGGGAGTGTCGACAGATACGCAGTATTTT,TRBJ2-3,TRBV10-3,TRBD2,-
CASSQGSSVRETQYF,TGCGCCAGCAGCCAGGGGTCTTCAGTCCGAGAGACCCAGTACTTC,TRBJ2-5,TRBV4-3,-,-
CASRDRGVFNQPQHF,TGTGCCAGCAGGGATAGGGGGGTGTTCAATCAGCCCCAGCATTTT,TRBJ1-5,TRBV6-5,-,once
CASSRGVTGIYEQYF,TGTGCCAGCAGCCGGGGGGTGACAGGGATATACGAGCAGTACTTC,TRBJ2-7,TRBV3-1/TRBV3-2,-,-
CASSIPGTSGRASYNEQFF,TGTGCCAGCAGTATACCAGGGACTAGCGGGAGGGCCTCCTACAATGAGCAGTTCTTC,TRBJ2-1,TRBV27,TRBD2,-
CASSSPGSYNEQFF,TGTGCCAGCAGCTCCCCCGGGAGTTACAATGAGCAGTTCTTC,TRBJ2-1,TRBV11-2,-,-
CASRHQGGNQPQHF,TGTGCCAGCAGGCATCAGGGCGGCAATCAGCCCCAGCATTTT,TRBJ1-5,TRBV28,-,-
CASFNRDSSEQYF,TGTGCCAGCTTTAACCGGGACAGTAGCGAGCAGTACTTC,TRBJ2-7,TRBV6-5,TRBD1,-
CATSAPITGTTGELFF,TGTGCCACCAGTGCCCCCATCACAGGGACCACCGGGGAGCTGTTTTTT,TRBJ2-2,TRBV24-1,-,-
CASSIQEGQPQHF,TGTGCCAGTAGTATACAAGAGGGACAGCCCCAGCATTTT,TRBJ1-5,TRBV19,-,few
CASSLLGGGTEAFF,TGTGCCAGCAGTTTATTGGGAGGGGGCACTGAAGCTTTCTTT,TRBJ1-1,TRBV27,-,-
CASSLFGREGANEQFF,TGCGCCAGCAGCTTGTTCGGGCGGGAGGGGGCCAATGAGCAGTTCTTC,TRBJ2-1,TRBV5-1,TRBD2,-
CASSSSGTGVWEQYF,TGTGCCAGCAGTTCCTCCGGGACAGGGGTTTGGGAGCAGTACTTC,TRBJ2-7,TRBV28,TRBD1,-
CSASRDRLRAFF,TGCAGTGCTAGTCGGGACAGGTTGAGAGCTTTCTTT,TRBJ1-1,TRBV20-1,TRBD1,-
CASSLQFGTGETEAFF,TGTGCCAGCAGTTTACAATTCGGGACAGGGGAGACTGAAGCTTTCTTT,TRBJ1-1,TRBV28,TRBD1,few
CASSPTGYGELFF,TGTGCCAGCAGTCCCACAGGGTACGGGGAGCTGTTTTTT,TRBJ2-2,TRBV12-3/TRBV12-4,-,-
CASSLAGLGSYNEQFF,TGTGCCAGCAGCTTAGCGGGACTGGGGTCCTACAATGAGCAGTTCTTC,TRBJ2-1,TRBV7-9,-,-
CASSRRGGDEQYF,TGCGCCAGCAGCCGAAGGGGTGGGGACGAGCAGTACTTC,TRBJ2-7,TRBV5-1,-,-
CASSPSGAYYEQYF,TGCGCCAGCAGCCCTTCCGGGGCCTACTACGAGCAGTACTTC,TRBJ2-7,TRBV5-1,-,-
CSVGASGRAVNEQFF,TGCAGCGTTGGGGCTAGCGGGAGGGCCGTGAATGAGCAGTTCTTC,TRBJ2-1,TRBV29-1,TRBD2,-
CASSAIGRYEQYF,TGTGCCAGCAGCGCTATAGGCCGGTACGAGCAGTACTTC,TRBJ2-7,TRBV7-9,-,-
CASSRGTGGFQETQYF,TGCGCCAGCAGCCGAGGGACAGGGGGCTTTCAAGAGACCCAGTACTTC,TRBJ2-5,TRBV5-1,TRBD1,few
CATSRDLETASNQPQHF,TGTGCCACCAGCAGAGATCTAGAGACAGCTAGCAATCAGCCCCAGCATTTT,TRBJ1-5,TRBV15,-,-
CASSHSYEQYF,TGTGCCAGCAGTCACTCCTACGAGCAGTACTTC,TRBJ2-7,TRBV6-2/TRBV6-3,-,-
CSASTTGDSPLHF,TGCAGTGCTAGTACGACAGGGGATTCACCCCTCCACTTT,TRBJ1-6,TRBV20-1,TRBD1,-
CASSDQGVRNSPLHF,TGTGCCAGCAGTGATCAGGGGGTGAGAAATTCACCCCTCCACTTT,TRBJ1-6,TRBV2,TRBD1,-
CASSNRAGAGNTIYF,TGTGCCAGCAGTAACCGGGCAGGGGCTGGAAACACCATATATTTT,TRBJ1-3,TRBV6-5,-,-
CASSPLSAGGGNEQFF,TGTGCCAGCTCACCACTTTCCGCGGGAGGGGGTAATGAGCAGTTCTTC,TRBJ2-1,TRBV18,TRBD2,-
CASNGAVQETQYF,TGTGCCAGCAACGGAGCGGTCCAAGAGACCCAGTACTTC,TRBJ2-5,TRBV2,-,-
CASSSGPQYSGNTIYF,TGTGCCAGCAGCTCGGGCCCCCAATACTCTGGAAACACCATATATTTT,TRBJ1-3,TRBV28,-,once
CASSTQGGYYEQYF,TGTGCCAGTAGTACCCAGGGCGGCTACTACGAGCAGTACTTC,TRBJ2-7,TRBV19,-,-
CASGEGMGNQPQHF,TGTGCCAGCGGGGAGGGAATGGGCAATCAGCCCCAGCATTTT,TRBJ1-5,TRBV9,-,once